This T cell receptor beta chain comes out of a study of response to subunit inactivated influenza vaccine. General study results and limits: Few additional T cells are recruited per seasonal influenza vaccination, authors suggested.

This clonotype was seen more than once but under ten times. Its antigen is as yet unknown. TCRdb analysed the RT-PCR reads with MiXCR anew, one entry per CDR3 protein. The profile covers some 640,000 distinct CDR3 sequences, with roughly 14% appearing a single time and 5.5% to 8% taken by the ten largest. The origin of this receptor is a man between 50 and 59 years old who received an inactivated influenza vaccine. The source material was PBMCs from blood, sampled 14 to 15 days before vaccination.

CDR3 nucleotides: TGCGCCAGCAGCTTAAACTCTGTCGAGCAGTACTTC. Residues: CASSLNSVEQYF. The chain is built from TRBV5-1 and TRBJ2-7; D is unclear. The CDR3 loop spans 12 amino acids. V lost 2 bases, J lost 6 bases, and 9 bases lay in between. Germline V gene sequence: CDR1 SGHRS, CDR2 YFSETQ.